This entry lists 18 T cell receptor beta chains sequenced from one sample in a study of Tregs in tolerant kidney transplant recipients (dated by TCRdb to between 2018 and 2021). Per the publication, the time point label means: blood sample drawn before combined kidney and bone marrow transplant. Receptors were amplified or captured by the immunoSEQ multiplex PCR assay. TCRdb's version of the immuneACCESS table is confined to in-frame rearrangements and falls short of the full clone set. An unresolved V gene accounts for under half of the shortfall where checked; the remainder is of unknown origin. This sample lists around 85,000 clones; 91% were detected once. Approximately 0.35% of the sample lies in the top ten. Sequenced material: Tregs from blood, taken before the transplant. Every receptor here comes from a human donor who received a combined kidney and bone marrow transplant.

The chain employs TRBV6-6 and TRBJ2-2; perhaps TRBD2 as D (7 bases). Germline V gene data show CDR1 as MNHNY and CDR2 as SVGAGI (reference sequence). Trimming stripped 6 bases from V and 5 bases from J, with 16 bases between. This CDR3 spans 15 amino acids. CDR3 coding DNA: TGTGCCAGCAGCCCCGGAAGGGGGGGGACCGGGGAGCTGTTTTTT. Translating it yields CASSPGRGGTGELFF.

The CDR3: CASSWSPGNTIYF. CDR3 DNA: TGTGCCAGCAGTTGGTCCCCGGGAAACACCATATATTTT. This chain connects TRBV28 to TRBJ1-3; D ambiguous. Germline loops: CDR1 MDHEN, CDR2 SYDVKM. V lost 4 bases and J 4 bases, leaving 8 bases between the germline ends. The CDR3 contains 13 residues. The whole variable domain, filled in from reference TRBV28 and TRBJ1-3, reads DVKVTQSSRYLVKRTGEKVFLECVQDMDHENMFWYRQDPGLGLRLIYFSYDVKMKEKGDIPEGYSVSREKKERFSLILESASTNQTSMYLCASSWSPGNTIYFGEGSWLTVV.

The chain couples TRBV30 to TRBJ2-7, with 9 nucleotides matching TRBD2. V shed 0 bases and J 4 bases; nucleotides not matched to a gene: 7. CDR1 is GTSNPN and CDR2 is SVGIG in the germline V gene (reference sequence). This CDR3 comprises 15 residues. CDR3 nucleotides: TGTGCCTGGAGTGTACTGGCTAGCGGGATGTACGAGCAGTACTTC. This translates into CAWSVLASGMYEQYF.

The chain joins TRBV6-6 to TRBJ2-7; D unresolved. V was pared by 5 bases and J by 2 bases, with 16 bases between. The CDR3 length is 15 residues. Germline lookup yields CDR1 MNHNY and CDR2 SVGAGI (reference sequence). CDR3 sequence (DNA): TGTGCCAGCAGTACCCCGACACTCAAGGCCTACGAGCAGTACTTC. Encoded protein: CASSTPTLKAYEQYF.

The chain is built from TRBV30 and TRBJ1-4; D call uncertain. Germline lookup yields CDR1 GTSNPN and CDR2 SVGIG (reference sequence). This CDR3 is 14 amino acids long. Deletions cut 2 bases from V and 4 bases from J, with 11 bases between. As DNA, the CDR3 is TGTGCCTGGAGTTCGGATATTTTTAATGAAAAACTGTTTTTT. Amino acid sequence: CAWSSDIFNEKLFF.

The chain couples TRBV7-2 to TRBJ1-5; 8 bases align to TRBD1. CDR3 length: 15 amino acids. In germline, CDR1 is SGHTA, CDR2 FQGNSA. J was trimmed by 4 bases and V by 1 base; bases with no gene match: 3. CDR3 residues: CASSLVTGENQPQHF. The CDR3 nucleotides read TGTGCCAGCAGCTTAGTGACAGGGGAAAATCAGCCCCAGCATTTT.

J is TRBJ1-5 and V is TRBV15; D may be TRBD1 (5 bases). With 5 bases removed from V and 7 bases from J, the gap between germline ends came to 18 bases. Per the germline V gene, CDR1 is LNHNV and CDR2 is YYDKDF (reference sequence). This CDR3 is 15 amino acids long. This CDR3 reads CATSRAGRVGQPQHF. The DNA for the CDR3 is TGTGCCACCAGCCGGGCGGGCAGGGTCGGCCAGCCCCAGCATTTT.

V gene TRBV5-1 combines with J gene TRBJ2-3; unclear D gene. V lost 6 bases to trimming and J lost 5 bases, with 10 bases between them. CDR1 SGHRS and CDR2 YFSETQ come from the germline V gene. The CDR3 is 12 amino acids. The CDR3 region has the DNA TGCGCCAGCAAGACCTTACTAGATACGCAGTATTTT. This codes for CASKTLLDTQYF.

In DNA, the CDR3 is TGCGCCAGCAGCCAACTTATCGGCGGGACCTACGAGCAGTACTTC. It yields the protein CASSQLIGGTYEQYF. The chain employs TRBV4-3 and TRBJ2-5; a weak D match, TRBD2 (6 bases). The J call is doubtful: the DNA matches TRBJ2-7 better. Germline V gene data show CDR1 as LGHNA and CDR2 as YSLEER. The CDR3 spans 15 residues.

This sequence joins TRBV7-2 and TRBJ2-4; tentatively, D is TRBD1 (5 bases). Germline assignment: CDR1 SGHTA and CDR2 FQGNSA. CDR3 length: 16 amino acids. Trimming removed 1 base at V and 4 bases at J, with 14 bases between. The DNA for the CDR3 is TGTGCCAGCAGCTTAGGGGGCCTCGAGACTAAAAACATTCAGTACTTC. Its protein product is CASSLGGLETKNIQYF. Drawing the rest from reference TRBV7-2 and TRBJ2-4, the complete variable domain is GAGVSQSPSNKVTEKGKDVELRCDPISGHTALYWYRQSLGQGLEFLIYFQGNSAPDKSGLPSDRFSAERTGGSVSTLTIQRTQQEDSAVYLCASSLGGLETKNIQYFGAGTRLSVL.

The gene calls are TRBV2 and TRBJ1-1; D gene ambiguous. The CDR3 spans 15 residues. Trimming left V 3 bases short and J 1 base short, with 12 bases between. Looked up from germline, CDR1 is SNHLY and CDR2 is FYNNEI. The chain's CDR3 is CASSEWVKGNTEAFF. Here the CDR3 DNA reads TGTGCCAGCAGTGAGTGGGTAAAGGGGAACACTGAAGCTTTCTTT. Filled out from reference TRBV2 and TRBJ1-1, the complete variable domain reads EPEVTQTPSHQVTQMGQEVILRCVPISNHLYFYWYRQILGQKVEFLVSFYNNEISEKSEIFDDQFSVERPDGSNFTLKIRSTKLEDSAMYFCASSEWVKGNTEAFFGQGTRLTVV.

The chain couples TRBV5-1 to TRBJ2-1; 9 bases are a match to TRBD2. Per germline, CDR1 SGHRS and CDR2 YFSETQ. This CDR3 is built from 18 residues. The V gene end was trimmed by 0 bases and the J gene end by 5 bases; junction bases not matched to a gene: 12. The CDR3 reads CASSLVSALASGDNEQFF. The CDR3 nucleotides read TGCGCCAGCAGCTTGGTATCCGCTCTCGCTAGCGGGGACAATGAGCAGTTCTTC. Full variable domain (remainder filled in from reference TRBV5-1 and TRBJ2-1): KAGVTQTPRYLIKTRGQQVTLSCSPISGHRSVSWYQQTPGQGLQFLFEYFSETQRNKGNFPGRFSGRQFSNSRSEMNVSTLELGDSALYLCASSLVSALASGDNEQFFGPGTRLTVL.

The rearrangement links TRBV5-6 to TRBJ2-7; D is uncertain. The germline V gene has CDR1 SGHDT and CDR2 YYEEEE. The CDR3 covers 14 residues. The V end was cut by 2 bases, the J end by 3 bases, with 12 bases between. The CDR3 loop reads CASSLGPTDYEQYF. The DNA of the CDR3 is TGTGCCAGCAGCTTAGGTCCTACCGACTACGAGCAGTACTTC.

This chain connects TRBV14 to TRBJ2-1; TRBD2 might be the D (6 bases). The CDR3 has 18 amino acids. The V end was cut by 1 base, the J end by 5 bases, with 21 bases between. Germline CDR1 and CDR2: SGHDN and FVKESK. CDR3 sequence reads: CASSQGLGMSSWDNEQFF. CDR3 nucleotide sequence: TGTGCCAGCAGCCAAGGACTAGGAATGTCAAGTTGGGACAATGAGCAGTTCTTC.

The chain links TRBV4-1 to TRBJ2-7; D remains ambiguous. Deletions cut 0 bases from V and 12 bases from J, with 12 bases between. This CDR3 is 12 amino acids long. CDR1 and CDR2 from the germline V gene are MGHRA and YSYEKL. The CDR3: CASSQELGVTYF. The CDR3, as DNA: TGCGCCAGCAGCCAAGAACTCGGAGTTACGTACTTC.

CDR3 sequence reads: CASTGDSYEQYF. CDR3 DNA sequence: TGTGCCAGCACGGGGGATTCCTACGAGCAGTACTTC. The rearrangement joins TRBV2 to TRBJ2-7, with TRBD2 as a possible D gene (6 bases). Germline V CDR1 and CDR2: SNHLY, FYNNEI. The CDR3 extends over 12 amino acids. Trimming left V 7 bases short and J 1 base short, with 8 bases between.

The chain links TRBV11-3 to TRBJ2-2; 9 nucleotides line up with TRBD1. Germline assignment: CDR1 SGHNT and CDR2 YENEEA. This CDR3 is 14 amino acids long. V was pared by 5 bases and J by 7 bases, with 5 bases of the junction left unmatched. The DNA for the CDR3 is TGTGCCAGCAGCCCTACAGGGGGCGGCGGGGAGCTGTTTTTT. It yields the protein CASSPTGGGGELFF.

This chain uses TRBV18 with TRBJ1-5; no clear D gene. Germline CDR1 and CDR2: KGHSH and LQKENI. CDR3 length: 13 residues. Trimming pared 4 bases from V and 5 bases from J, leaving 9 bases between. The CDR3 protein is CASSQGRDQPQHF. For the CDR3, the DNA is TGTGCCAGCTCACAGGGTAGGGATCAGCCCCAGCATTTT.